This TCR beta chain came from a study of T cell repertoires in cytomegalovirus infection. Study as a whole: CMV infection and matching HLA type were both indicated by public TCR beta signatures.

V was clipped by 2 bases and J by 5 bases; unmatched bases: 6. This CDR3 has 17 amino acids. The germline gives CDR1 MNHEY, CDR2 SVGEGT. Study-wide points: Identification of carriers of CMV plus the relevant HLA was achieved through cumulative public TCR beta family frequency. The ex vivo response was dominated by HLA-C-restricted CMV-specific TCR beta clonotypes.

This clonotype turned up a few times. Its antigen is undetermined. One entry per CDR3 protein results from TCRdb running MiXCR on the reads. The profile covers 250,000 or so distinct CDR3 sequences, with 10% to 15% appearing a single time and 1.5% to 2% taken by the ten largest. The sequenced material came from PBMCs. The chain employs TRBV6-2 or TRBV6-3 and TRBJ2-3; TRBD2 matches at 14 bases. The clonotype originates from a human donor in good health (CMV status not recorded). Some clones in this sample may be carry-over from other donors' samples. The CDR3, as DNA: TGTGCCAGCAGTTACCCGGGACTAGCGGGGGCCGGAGATACGCAGTATTTT. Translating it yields CASSYPGLAGAGDTQYF.